The text below deals with one T cell receptor beta chain. The antigen it binds to is not known. No quality values exist for individual bases; no much larger clone is one base distant. V ends up 6 bases short and J 1 base short, with an unmatched junction base count of 2. Sequences SNHLY (CDR1) and FYNNEI (CDR2) are obtained from the germline V gene. The CDR3 contains 13 residues, cysteine and phenylalanine counted. The retained sequence is limited to the CDR3, 39 bases, with the frame set at the first base. Each collaborating institution followed its own protocols to collect whole blood in K2EDTA tubes. For TCRbeta analysis, collaborator samples were shipped as frozen whole blood, as isolated PBMCs, or as DNA extracted from either sample type. The immunoSEQ Assay, a bias-controlled multiplex PCR, was used to amplify TCRbeta CDR3 regions from genomic DNA. In the authors' own workflow: Within the assay, amplification of reference gene primers was used to estimate how many nucleated cells each sample contained. To quantify the absolute abundance of each unique TCRbeta CDR3 rearrangement, sequence reads were collapsed and filtered. For each sample, productive Simpson clonality was calculated as the square root of Simpson's diversity index over productive rearrangements. TCRdb provides this immuneACCESS table in a form limited to in-frame rearrangements. Some clones are lacking; in checked studies, under half of them reflect an unresolved V gene, and why the rest are absent is not known. For V, J and clone size, that table is used; D and trimming come from the DNA. This sample holds 150,000 to 200,000 clones; approximately 90% were observed only once. The top ten constitute under 30% of the sample.

This entry is derived from a study of blood T cell repertoires in COVID-19 (dated by TCRdb to 2020 to 2021). Regarding the research as a whole: The collaborator samples originated in the United States, Italy and Spain and spanned the acute and convalescent phases of COVID-19. The material from the prospective study consisted of cDNA or gDNA derived from T cells, B-cell-depleted T cells, or PBMCs. Subjects who had been exposed to COVID-19, were actively infected with it, or had recovered from it provided the deeply sampled blood TCRbeta repertoires that made up the dataset. A freely available public database, intended as a resource for researchers studying the immune response to SARS-CoV-2, is where the repertoires were released. Samples came from the ongoing ImmuneRACE study (first 160 participants) plus 1,254 subjects from 6 global collaborators. Sample metadata almost always included a de-identified subject ID, COVID-19 status, age in years and sex. Where available, HLA class I and class II types were obtained from metadata supplied by the sample provider rather than from assay-based typing.

General findings and caveats noted by the study authors: How much clinical and demographic metadata was included differed by source and by participant, and the metadata was provided uncurated.

This chain is built from TRBV2 and TRBJ1-1; 7 central nucleotides agree with TRBD1. The TCR originated in a man aged 60 to 69 with acute or convalescent COVID-19. The sequenced material came from peripheral blood. At the DNA level, the sequence is TGTGCCAGCAGCTACAGGGGGAACACTGAAGCTTTCTTT. Its translation is CASSYRGNTEAFF.